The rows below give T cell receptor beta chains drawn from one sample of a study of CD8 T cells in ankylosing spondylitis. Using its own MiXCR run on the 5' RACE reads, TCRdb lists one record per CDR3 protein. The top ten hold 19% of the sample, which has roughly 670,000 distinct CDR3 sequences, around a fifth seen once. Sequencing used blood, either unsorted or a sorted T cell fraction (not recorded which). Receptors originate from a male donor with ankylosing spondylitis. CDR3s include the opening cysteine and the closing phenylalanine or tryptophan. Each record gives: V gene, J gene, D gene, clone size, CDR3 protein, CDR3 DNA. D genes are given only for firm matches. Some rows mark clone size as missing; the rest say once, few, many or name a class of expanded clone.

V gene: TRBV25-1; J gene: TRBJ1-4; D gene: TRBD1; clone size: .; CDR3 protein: CASSEFRPSTGGYEKLFF; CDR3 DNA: TGTGCCAGCAGTGAATTTCGACCTTCGACAGGGGGATATGAAAAACTGTTTTTT
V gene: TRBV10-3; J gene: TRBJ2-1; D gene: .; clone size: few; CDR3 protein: CAISDGRSSYNEQFF; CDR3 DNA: TGTGCCATCAGTGACGGGCGGAGCTCCTACAATGAGCAGTTCTTC
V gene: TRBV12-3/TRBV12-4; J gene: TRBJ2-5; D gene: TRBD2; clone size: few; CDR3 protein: CASSRGLAGFEETQYF; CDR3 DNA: TGTGCCAGCAGCCGCGGACTAGCGGGATTCGAAGAGACCCAGTACTTC
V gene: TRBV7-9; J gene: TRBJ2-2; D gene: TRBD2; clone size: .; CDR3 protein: CASSSSGGAAKGELFF; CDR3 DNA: TGTGCCAGCAGCTCAAGCGGGGGGGCCGCGAAAGGGGAGCTGTTTTTT
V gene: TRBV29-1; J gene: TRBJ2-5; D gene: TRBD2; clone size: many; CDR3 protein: CSVEEGLAGIQETQYF; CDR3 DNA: TGCAGCGTTGAAGAGGGACTAGCGGGGATACAAGAGACCCAGTACTTC
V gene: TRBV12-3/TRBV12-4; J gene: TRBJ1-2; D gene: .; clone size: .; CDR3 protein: CASSTGTSYGYTF; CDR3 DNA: TGTGCCAGCAGTACCGGGACCTCTTATGGCTACACCTTC
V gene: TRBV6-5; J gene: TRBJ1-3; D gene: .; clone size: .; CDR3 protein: CASSYPGGVNGNTIYF; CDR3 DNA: TGTGCCAGCAGTTACCCCGGAGGGGTCAACGGAAACACCATATATTTT
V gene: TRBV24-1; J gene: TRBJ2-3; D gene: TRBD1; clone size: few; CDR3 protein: CATSDSIPGQGADTQYF; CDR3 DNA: TGTGCCACCAGTGATTCCATACCGGGACAGGGGGCTGACACGCAGTATTTT
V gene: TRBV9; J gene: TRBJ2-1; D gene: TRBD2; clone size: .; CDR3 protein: CASSPGSGRALGYNEQFF; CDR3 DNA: TGTGCCAGCAGCCCAGGTAGCGGGAGGGCCTTAGGCTACAATGAGCAGTTCTTC
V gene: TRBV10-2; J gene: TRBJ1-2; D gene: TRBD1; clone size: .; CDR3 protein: CASSVNRGIYGYTF; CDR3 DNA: TGCGCCAGCAGTGTCAACAGGGGCATCTATGGCTACACCTTC
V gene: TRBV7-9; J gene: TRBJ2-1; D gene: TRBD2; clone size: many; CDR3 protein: CASSFGTSDEQFF; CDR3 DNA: TGTGCCAGCAGCTTCGGGACTAGTGACGAGCAGTTCTTC
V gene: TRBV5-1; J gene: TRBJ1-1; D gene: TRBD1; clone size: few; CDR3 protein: CASSLALGTGGEAFF; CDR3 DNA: TGCGCCAGCAGCTTGGCCCTCGGGACAGGAGGTGAAGCTTTCTTT
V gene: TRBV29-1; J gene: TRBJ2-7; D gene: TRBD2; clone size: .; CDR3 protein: CSALTSGRAYEQYF; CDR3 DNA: TGCAGCGCTCTGACTAGCGGGAGGGCCTACGAGCAGTACTTC
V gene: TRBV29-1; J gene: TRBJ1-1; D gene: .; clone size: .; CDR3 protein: CSVSTGTFTEAFF; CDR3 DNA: TGCAGCGTATCCACAGGGACCTTCACTGAAGCTTTCTTT
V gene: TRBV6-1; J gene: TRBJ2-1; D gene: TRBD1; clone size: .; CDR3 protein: CASIPGGAGGYEQFF; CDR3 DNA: TGTGCCAGCATCCCCGGGGGAGCAGGGGGCTATGAGCAGTTCTTC
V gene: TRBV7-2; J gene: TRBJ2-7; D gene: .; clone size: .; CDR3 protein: CASSLDGHLSYEQYF; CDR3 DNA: TGTGCCAGCAGCTTAGACGGACACCTCTCCTACGAGCAGTACTTC
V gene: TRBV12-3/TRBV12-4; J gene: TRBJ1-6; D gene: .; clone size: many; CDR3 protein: CASSFGDSPLHF; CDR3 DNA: TGTGCCAGCAGTTTTGGGGATTCACCCCTCCACTTT
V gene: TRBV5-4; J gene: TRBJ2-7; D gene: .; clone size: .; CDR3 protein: CASSLVPGMRNEQYF; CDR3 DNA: TGTGCCAGCAGCTTGGTCCCAGGGATGAGAAACGAGCAGTACTTC
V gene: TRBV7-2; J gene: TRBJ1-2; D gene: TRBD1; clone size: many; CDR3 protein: CASSSQGNRVVGYTF; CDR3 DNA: TGTGCCAGCAGCTCACAGGGGAATCGCGTCGTCGGCTACACCTTC
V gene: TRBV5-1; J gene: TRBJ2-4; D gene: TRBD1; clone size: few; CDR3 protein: CASSSTGSDIQYF; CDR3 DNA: TGCGCCAGCAGCTCGACAGGGAGCGACATTCAGTACTTC
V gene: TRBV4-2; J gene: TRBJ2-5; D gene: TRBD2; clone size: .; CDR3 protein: CASSQERGVGTQYF; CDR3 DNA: TGTGCCAGCAGCCAAGAACGGGGGGTAGGGACCCAGTACTTC
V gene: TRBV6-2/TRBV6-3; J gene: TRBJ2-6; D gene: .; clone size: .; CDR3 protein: CASSTPAGANVLTF; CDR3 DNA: TGTGCCAGCAGCACCCCCGCCGGGGCCAACGTCCTGACTTTC
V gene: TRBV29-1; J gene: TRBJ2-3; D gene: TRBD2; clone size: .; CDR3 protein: CSVEGLTSGSASTDTQYF; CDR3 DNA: TGCAGCGTTGAGGGGTTGACTAGCGGGAGCGCTAGCACAGATACGCAGTATTTT
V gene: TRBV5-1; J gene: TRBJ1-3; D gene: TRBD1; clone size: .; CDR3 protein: CASSLAGQRYGNTIYF; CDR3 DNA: TGCGCCAGCAGCTTGGCGGGACAGCGGTACGGAAACACCATATATTTT
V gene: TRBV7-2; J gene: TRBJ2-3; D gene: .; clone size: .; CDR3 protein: CASSLAGHYASDTQYF; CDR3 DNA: TGTGCCAGCAGCTTAGCAGGGCACTACGCTTCAGATACGCAGTATTTT
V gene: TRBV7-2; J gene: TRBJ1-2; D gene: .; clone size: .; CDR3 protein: CASSPRRDTPRDGYTF; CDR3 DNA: TGTGCCAGCAGCCCTAGGCGGGACACCCCAAGAGATGGCTACACCTTC
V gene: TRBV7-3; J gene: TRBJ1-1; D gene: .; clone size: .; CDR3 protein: CASSSGGRAGEAFF; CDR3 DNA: TGTGCCAGCAGCTCGGGGGGCAGGGCTGGTGAAGCTTTCTTT
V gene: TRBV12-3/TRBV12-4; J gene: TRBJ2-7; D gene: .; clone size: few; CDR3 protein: CASSTPGSYEQYF; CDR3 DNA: TGTGCCAGCAGTACGCCCGGTTCCTACGAGCAGTACTTC
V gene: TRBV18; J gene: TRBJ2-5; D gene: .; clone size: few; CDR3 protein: CASSPARVETQYF; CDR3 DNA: TGTGCCAGCTCACCGGCACGAGTAGAGACCCAGTACTTC
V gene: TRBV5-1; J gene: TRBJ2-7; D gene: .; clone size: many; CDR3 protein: CASSFDSGDEQYF; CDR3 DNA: TGCGCCAGCAGCTTCGACAGTGGAGACGAGCAGTACTTC
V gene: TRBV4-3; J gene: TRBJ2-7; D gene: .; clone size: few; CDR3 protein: CASSQALGDTYEQYF; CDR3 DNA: TGCGCCAGCAGCCAAGCATTAGGGGACACCTACGAGCAGTACTTC
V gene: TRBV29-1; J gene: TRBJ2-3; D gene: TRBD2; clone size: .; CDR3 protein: CSVPGTSGFTDTQYF; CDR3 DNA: TGCAGCGTACCCGGGACTAGCGGCTTCACAGATACGCAGTATTTT
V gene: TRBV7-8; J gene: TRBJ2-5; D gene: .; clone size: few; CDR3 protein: CASSLSWGQETQYF; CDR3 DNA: TGTGCCAGCAGCTTATCGTGGGGTCAAGAGACCCAGTACTTC
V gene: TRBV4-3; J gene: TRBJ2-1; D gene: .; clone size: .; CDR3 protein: CASSQEIGGTINEQFF; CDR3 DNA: TGCGCCAGCAGCCAAGAAATCGGCGGGACAATCAATGAGCAGTTCTTC
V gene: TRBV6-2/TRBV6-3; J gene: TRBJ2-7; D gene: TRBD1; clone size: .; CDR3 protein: CASSYGLWDRGLRGIYEQYF; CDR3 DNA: TGTGCCAGCAGTTACGGACTTTGGGACAGGGGCCTACGCGGGATCTACGAGCAGTACTTC
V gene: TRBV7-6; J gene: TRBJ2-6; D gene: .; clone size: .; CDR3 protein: CASSLGAGFSGANVLTF; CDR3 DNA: TGTGCCAGCAGCTTAGGCGCGGGATTCTCTGGGGCCAACGTCCTGACTTTC
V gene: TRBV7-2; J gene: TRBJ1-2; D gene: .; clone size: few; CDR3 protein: CASSPGQPRSFGYTF; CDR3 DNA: TGTGCCAGCAGCCCCGGACAACCGAGGAGTTTTGGCTACACCTTC
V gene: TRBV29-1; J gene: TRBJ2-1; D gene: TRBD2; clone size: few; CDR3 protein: CSVEMTSGRVSEQFF; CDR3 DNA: TGCAGCGTTGAAATGACTAGCGGGAGGGTAAGTGAGCAGTTCTTC
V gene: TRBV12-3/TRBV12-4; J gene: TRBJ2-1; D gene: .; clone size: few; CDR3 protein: CASSLGGVNYNEQFF; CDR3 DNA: TGTGCCAGCAGTTTAGGAGGAGTTAACTACAATGAGCAGTTCTTC
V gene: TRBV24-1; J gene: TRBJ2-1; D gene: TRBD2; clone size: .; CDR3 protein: CATSGTSGHSYNEQFF; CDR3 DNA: TGTGCCACCAGTGGGACTAGCGGCCACTCCTACAATGAGCAGTTCTTC
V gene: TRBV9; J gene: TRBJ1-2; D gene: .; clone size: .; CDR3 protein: CASSVNTNYGYTF; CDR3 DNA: TGTGCCAGCAGCGTAAACACGAACTATGGCTACACCTTC
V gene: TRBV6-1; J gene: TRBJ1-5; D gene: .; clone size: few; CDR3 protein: CASRGTVSNQPQHF; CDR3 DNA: TGTGCCAGCAGGGGGACGGTTAGCAATCAGCCCCAGCATTTT
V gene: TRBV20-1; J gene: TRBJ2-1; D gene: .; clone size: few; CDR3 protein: CSGWRADSYNEQFF; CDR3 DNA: TGCAGCGGGTGGAGGGCAGATTCCTACAATGAGCAGTTCTTC
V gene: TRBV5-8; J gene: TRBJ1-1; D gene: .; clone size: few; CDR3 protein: CASTMGRMNTEAFF; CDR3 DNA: TGTGCCAGCACCATGGGACGGATGAACACTGAAGCTTTCTTT
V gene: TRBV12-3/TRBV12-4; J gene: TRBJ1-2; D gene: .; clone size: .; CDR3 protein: CASSLRATNYGYTF; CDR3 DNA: TGTGCCAGCAGTTTACGGGCCACCAACTATGGCTACACCTTC